These T cell receptor beta chains were read from a single sample in a study of T cell responses to AZD1222 COVID-19 vaccine. Clones were sequenced by immunoSEQ multiplex PCR, and TCRdb holds only the in-frame ones, with some missing. The sample lists over 100,000 clones, just over 90% occurring once. The material was peripheral blood, obtained on day 0 of AZD1222 vaccination. Receptor source: an adult in good health. Both conserved end residues are trimmed from each CDR3. The size of a clone is reported for some rows only, either as once, few or many, or as a class for expanded clones.

v_call	j_call	clone_size	cdr3_aa
TRBV28	TRBJ1-1	.	ASSFVQGQGNTEAF
TRBV19	TRBJ1-5	.	ASSAQGATQPQH
TRBV5-1	TRBJ2-2	.	ASTDQGGGELF
TRBV30	TRBJ1-5	.	AWTAGGVGNQPQH
TRBV3-1/TRBV3-2	TRBJ1-1	.	ASSQVERAEAF
TRBV24-1	TRBJ2-3	.	ATSDRDRAPDTQY
TRBV6-1	TRBJ2-5	once	ASRTSGEETQY
TRBV11-2	TRBJ2-7	.	ASSLGWAASYEQY
TRBV4-2	TRBJ2-2	.	ASSQDMVRLKNTGELF
TRBV7-2	TRBJ1-2	.	ASSLRGDRNYGYT
TRBV27	TRBJ2-3	.	ASSLTGIRGDTQY
TRBV9	TRBJ2-2	.	ASRAGALNTGELF
TRBV6-5	TRBJ2-5	once	ASSRHPAETQY
TRBV19	TRBJ1-2	.	ASLSGASRGLGYT
TRBV5-5	TRBJ1-1	.	ASSLGQGVEGAF
TRBV9	TRBJ2-5	.	ASSVDPTGRTKETQY
TRBV5-1	TRBJ1-1	.	ASSLLRQVNTEAF
TRBV28	TRBJ1-4	.	ASSSSGTRRSGKLF
TRBV19	TRBJ2-1	.	ASSRPKSEQF
TRBV6-1	TRBJ2-3	.	ASSEWSSGASTDTQY
TRBV5-4	TRBJ1-1	.	ASSPGTVNTEAF
TRBV6-2/TRBV6-3	TRBJ2-1	.	ASSYPQAGGYNEQF